This T cell receptor beta chain was identified during a study of cytomegalovirus exposure and HLA in healthy donors. Regarding this clone: The antigen remains unidentified.

Amplification used 60 Vbeta primers and 13 Jbeta primers. Repertoires were generated with immunoSEQ multiplex PCR, while TCRdb's copy carries only in-frame clones and drops some. Its clone listing holds 100,000 to 150,000 clones. Overall study results and limits: The authors listed approximately 160 TCR beta chains as cytomegalovirus-associated.

The germline CDR1 and CDR2 sequences are SQVTM and ANQGSEA. With 6 bases clipped from V and 2 bases from J, the junction kept 3 bases outside the gene matches. The CDR3 has 12 residues. The sequencing input was PBMCs. V usage is TRBV29-1 and J usage is TRBJ1-2; 7 bases match TRBD1. This receptor was obtained from a middle-aged woman in good health and CMV-seronegative. CDR3 region: CSVAQGNYGYTF. CDR3 nucleotides: TGCAGCGTGGCACAGGGGAACTATGGCTACACCTTC.